This is a list of T cell receptor beta chains from one sample in a study of identical twins. TCRdb re-called the 5' RACE reads with MiXCR, one entry per CDR3 protein. This repertoire shows 450,000 or so distinct CDR3 sequences, more than 13% found once; its top ten account for more than 0.5%. The data were also submitted as part of a second study, on yellow fever vaccine responses in identical twins.

Sequenced material: CD4+ T cells sorted from blood. These receptors came from a young woman in good health. CDR3s include the opening cysteine and the closing phenylalanine or tryptophan. D genes are given only for firm matches. Only part of the rows carry a size: once, few, many, or a class if the clone is expanded.

cdr3_nt	cdr3_aa	v_call	clone_size	j_call	d_call
TGCAGCGTCAGAACCGGGAGCACCGGGGAGCTGTTTTTT	CSVRTGSTGELFF	TRBV29-1	few	TRBJ2-2	NA
TGCAGCGTGCCGGGGGTCGGGGGTGAAAAACTGTTTTTT	CSVPGVGGEKLFF	TRBV29-1	few	TRBJ1-4	NA
TGTGCCAGCAGGGGCGGGCCGGATACGCAGTATTTT	CASRGGPDTQYF	TRBV6-5	few	TRBJ2-3	NA
TGCGCCAGCAGCTCCGGACTAGCGGGCTTGGATACGCAGTATTTT	CASSSGLAGLDTQYF	TRBV5-1	NA	TRBJ2-3	TRBD2
TGTGCCAGCAGCTTAGTGCCAGGGTGGGAGACCCAGTACTTC	CASSLVPGWETQYF	TRBV7-8	NA	TRBJ2-5	NA
TGTGCCAGCAGCAACCGGGACACCAACACCGGGGAGCTGTTTTTT	CASSNRDTNTGELFF	TRBV7-2	NA	TRBJ2-2	NA
TGTGCCACCTACAGGGGTCTGTACAATGAGCAGTTCTTC	CATYRGLYNEQFF	TRBV28	few	TRBJ2-1	TRBD1
TGTGCCAGCAGCCCCACGAGCGGGAGGGCCTACAATGAGCAGTTCTTC	CASSPTSGRAYNEQFF	TRBV3-1	NA	TRBJ2-1	TRBD2
TGCGCCAGCAGCTTGCGGGCGGGACAGGCCACCGGGGAGCTGTTTTTT	CASSLRAGQATGELFF	TRBV5-1	few	TRBJ2-2	TRBD1
TGTGCCAGCAGCAAGGGAATAGCGTATGGAGGGGGCACTGAAGCTTTCTTT	CASSKGIAYGGGTEAFF	TRBV6-1	few	TRBJ1-1	NA
TGCATGTTACAGGTTAACACTGAAGCTTTCTTT	CMLQVNTEAFF	TRBV20-1	NA	TRBJ1-1	NA
TGTGCCAGCAGCCAAACCGGGACAACTGCCTACGAGCAGTACTTC	CASSQTGTTAYEQYF	TRBV3-1	NA	TRBJ2-7	NA
TGCAGCGTGGGCCGACAGGGAGCCTACGAGCAGTACTTC	CSVGRQGAYEQYF	TRBV29-1	few	TRBJ2-7	TRBD1
TGCGCCAGCAGCTTGGGACAGGGGGCTGAGACCCAGTACTTC	CASSLGQGAETQYF	TRBV5-1	many	TRBJ2-5	TRBD1
TGTGCCAGCAGTCCGACTAGCGGGGGCTCGAACACCGGGGAGCTGTTTTTT	CASSPTSGGSNTGELFF	TRBV7-6	NA	TRBJ2-2	TRBD2
TGCGCCAGCAGCCGGGGGACTAGCGGACAAGAGACCCAGTACTTC	CASSRGTSGQETQYF	TRBV4-1	NA	TRBJ2-5	TRBD2
TGCGCCAGCAGCTACCGACAGAACGAGCAGTACTTC	CASSYRQNEQYF	TRBV5-1	NA	TRBJ2-7	NA
TGTGCCAGTAGTATGAGGGACAGGAACACCGGGGAGCTGTTTTTT	CASSMRDRNTGELFF	TRBV19	NA	TRBJ2-2	TRBD1
TGTGCCAGCAGCCAAGAATTTGGGGGGCATGGGTCCTACAATGAGCAGTTCTTC	CASSQEFGGHGSYNEQFF	TRBV4-2	NA	TRBJ2-1	NA
TGTGCCTGGAGTCGGGGCGAGAACACCGGGGAGCTGTTTTTT	CAWSRGENTGELFF	TRBV30	few	TRBJ2-2	NA
TGCAGTGCTAGAGATGGGGGGACAGCCCCTAACTATGGCTACACCTTC	CSARDGGTAPNYGYTF	TRBV20-1	NA	TRBJ1-2	TRBD1
TGCGCCAGCAGCTCCGGACTAGCGGGAGCGACATTCACCGGGGAGCTGTTTTTT	CASSSGLAGATFTGELFF	TRBV5-1	NA	TRBJ2-2	TRBD2
TGTGCCACCAGCCCCGGGGGGCGGAAACAAGAGACCCAGTACTTC	CATSPGGRKQETQYF	TRBV15	NA	TRBJ2-5	NA
TGTGCCAGCAGTTGGCGGGGACTAGCGGGAGGGGTGCGGGCAGATACGCAGTATTTT	CASSWRGLAGGVRADTQYF	TRBV6-5	NA	TRBJ2-3	TRBD2
TGTGCCAGCGAACGGGACGAGCAGTACTTC	CASERDEQYF	TRBV7-9	few	TRBJ2-7	NA
TGTGCCAGCAGCGACCGGGGACCAAATGCGTTTAGGAATGAGCAGTTCTTC	CASSDRGPNAFRNEQFF	TRBV7-2	few	TRBJ2-1	NA
TGTGCCAGCACCTCGGGGCCTGGGAACACTGAAGCTTTCTTT	CASTSGPGNTEAFF	TRBV9	NA	TRBJ1-1	NA
TGCAGCGTTGCAGTGAACACTGAAGCTTTCTTT	CSVAVNTEAFF	TRBV29-1	NA	TRBJ1-1	NA
TGTGCCAGCAGGGGTAGCGTGGAGACCCAGTACTTC	CASRGSVETQYF	TRBV6-2/TRBV6-3	few	TRBJ2-5	NA
TGTGCCAGCAGTTTTAGGGAATTCGGAGCGAATGAGCAGTTCTTC	CASSFREFGANEQFF	TRBV12-3/TRBV12-4	NA	TRBJ2-1	NA
TGTGCCAGCAGTTTTTCGGACAGGGTGGGCAATCAGCCCCAGCATTTT	CASSFSDRVGNQPQHF	TRBV12-3/TRBV12-4	few	TRBJ1-5	TRBD1
TGCAGTGCTAGGGGTGGGGGGGGTCCAAATGAGCAGTTCTTC	CSARGGGGPNEQFF	TRBV20-1	NA	TRBJ2-1	TRBD2
TGTGCCAGCAGTCTTCGACAGGAGGGACCCAAAAACATTCAGTACTTC	CASSLRQEGPKNIQYF	TRBV12-3/TRBV12-4	NA	TRBJ2-4	NA
TGTGCCAGCAGCTTTGAGTACCCCTACAATGAGCAGTTCTTC	CASSFEYPYNEQFF	TRBV6-2/TRBV6-3	NA	TRBJ2-1	NA
TGTGCCAGCAGCCAAGAGATTAGAGGGGGAGGCACTGAAGCTTTCTTT	CASSQEIRGGGTEAFF	TRBV4-2	few	TRBJ1-1	NA
TGCAGTGCTAGAGGAGGAACAGGGCCCATGAACACTGAAGCTTTCTTT	CSARGGTGPMNTEAFF	TRBV20-1	NA	TRBJ1-1	NA
TGTGCCAGCAGCTTAGATACGCGGGGGAGAGGGGAGACCCAGTACTTC	CASSLDTRGRGETQYF	TRBV11-2	few	TRBJ2-5	TRBD2
TGCGCCAGCAGCTTGGGGGGCAGAGGATCGAACACCGGGGAGCTGTTTTTT	CASSLGGRGSNTGELFF	TRBV5-1	many	TRBJ2-2	NA
TGTGCCAGCAATCTAGTCCTGTTTGGCTACACCTTC	CASNLVLFGYTF	TRBV6-4	NA	TRBJ1-2	NA
TGTGCCAGCAAAACCGGGACACCGAATGAGCAGTTCTTC	CASKTGTPNEQFF	TRBV27	NA	TRBJ2-1	NA
TGTGCCACCAGTAAGGACAGCCACTCCTACAATGAGCAGTTCTTC	CATSKDSHSYNEQFF	TRBV24-1	many	TRBJ2-1	NA